These 14 T cell receptor beta chains share one sample of origin, sequenced in a study of blood T cell repertoires in COVID-19. Data came from immunoSEQ multiplex PCR; TCRdb stores just in-frame clones and leaves some out. Among 70,000 to 85,000 clones listed, 86% were seen once. Sequenced sample: peripheral blood. These receptors were taken from a woman older than 75 in a cohort sampled during active or convalescent COVID-19.

The rearrangement joins TRBV9 to TRBJ2-5; the match to TRBD2 covers 10 bases. The germline gives CDR1 SGDLS, CDR2 YYNGEE. V dropped 5 bases and J dropped 3; count of bases not matched to a gene: 4. The CDR3 extends over 14 amino acids. The CDR3 region is CASSRTSGKETQYF. Written as DNA, the CDR3 is TGTGCCAGCAGTAGGACTAGCGGAAAAGAGACCCAGTACTTC.

This clone came up once. This chain connects TRBV5-1 to TRBJ2-5; TRBD2 aligns across 10 bases. The V segment lost 4 bases and the J segment 5 bases; nucleotides outside the gene matches: 8. The CDR3 length is 15 residues. Per the germline V gene, CDR1 is SGHRS and CDR2 is YFSETQ. CDR3 sequence: CASSRGSGRWETQYF. In nucleotides, the CDR3 is TGCGCCAGCAGCAGGGGTAGCGGGAGGTGGGAGACCCAGTACTTC.

This clone was recorded a few times. The rearrangement links TRBV9 to TRBJ2-5; 7 bases fit TRBD1. In germline, CDR1 is SGDLS, CDR2 YYNGEE. V lost 4 bases to trimming and J lost 2 bases; unmatched junction nucleotides: 2. The CDR3 covers 13 residues. The CDR3 DNA is TGTGCCAGCAGCAGGGGACAGCAAGAGACCCAGTACTTC. The encoded protein is CASSRGQQETQYF.

This clone showed up just a few times. The rearrangement joins TRBV9 to TRBJ2-5; 9 bases map to TRBD2. V was pared by 2 bases and J by 5 bases, with 4 bases of the junction left unmatched. There are 14 residues in the CDR3. Germline CDR1 and CDR2: SGDLS and YYNGEE. The CDR3 DNA is TGTGCCAGCAGCGTCTCCGGGACTAGCGAGACCCAGTACTTC. It yields the protein CASSVSGTSETQYF.

The chain carries TRBV7-2 and TRBJ1-3; D gene uncertain. The germline V gene encodes CDR1 SGHTA and CDR2 FQGNSA. This CDR3 has 15 residues. Trimming removed 3 bases at V and 0 bases at J, with 9 bases between. CDR3 in amino acids: CASSLSVSSGNTIYF. The CDR3 nucleotides are TGTGCCAGCAGCTTGTCCGTTAGCTCTGGAAACACCATATATTTT.

V gene TRBV30 combines with J gene TRBJ2-3; no definite D call. The CDR3 extends over 14 amino acids. Germline V CDR1 and CDR2: GTSNPN, SVGIG (reference sequence). Trimming took 3 bases from V and 1 from J, leaving 11 bases between them. CDR3 residues: CAWRKAAGTDTQYF. The CDR3 nucleotides are TGTGCCTGGAGAAAGGCTGCGGGCACAGATACGCAGTATTTT.

The chain links TRBV18 to TRBJ2-7; TRBD2 is a possible D gene (6 bases). This CDR3 contains 15 residues. V lost 0 bases to trimming and J lost 1 base, with 10 bases between them. Germline CDR1 and CDR2: KGHSH and LQKENI. CDR3 amino acids: CASSPPGRPSYEQYF. The CDR3 DNA reads TGTGCCAGCTCACCACCGGGGAGGCCGTCCTACGAGCAGTACTTC.

This chain connects TRBV18 to TRBJ1-1, with 9 nucleotides matching TRBD1. The V and J ends lost 9 bases and 2 bases, in that order; junction bases with no gene match: 7. The length of the CDR3 is 14 residues. Germline CDR1 is KGHSH and CDR2 is LQKENI. Here the CDR3 reads CASFLTGGNTEAFF. The CDR3 DNA reads as TGTGCCAGTTTTCTCACAGGGGGCAACACTGAAGCTTTCTTT.

There are a few counts of this clone. The chain carries TRBV7-8 and TRBJ1-6, with D possibly matching TRBD1 (5 bases). The germline V and J ends were trimmed by 5 bases and 6 bases, with 14 bases remaining between them. This CDR3 has 15 amino acids. Germline CDR1 reads SGHVS; CDR2 reads FQNEAQ. CDR3 in amino acids: CASSRPGLGNSPLHF. CDR3 nucleotides: TGTGCCAGCAGCCGCCCAGGGTTGGGTAATTCACCCCTCCACTTT.

This clone appeared a few times. The V call is TRBV12-3 or TRBV12-4, the J call TRBJ2-2; D not resolved. V was cut by 6 bases and J by 3 bases, with 8 bases left in between. This CDR3 has 13 amino acids. The DNA of the CDR3 is TGTGCCAGCAGGCCCGGGTACACCGGGGAGCTGTTTTTT. As protein: CASRPGYTGELFF.

The CDR3 here is CASSKEFGDTQYF. DNA for the CDR3: TGCGCCAGCAGCAAGGAGTTTGGAGATACGCAGTATTTT. The rearrangement uses TRBV5-1 and TRBJ2-3; D unresolved. V lost 4 bases and J 5 bases, leaving 11 bases between the germline ends. CDR3 size: 13 residues. Germline CDR1 and CDR2: SGHRS and YFSETQ.

This clone appeared a few times. The chain combines TRBV18 with TRBJ1-1; 7 nucleotides agree with TRBD1. Germline V gives CDR1 KGHSH, CDR2 LQKENI. V gave up 6 bases and J gave up 10 bases; unmatched junction bases: 11. The length of the CDR3 is 13 residues. For the CDR3, the DNA is TGTGCCAGCTCCGGGCAGACAGGGATAGTAGCTTTCTTT. It yields the protein CASSGQTGIVAFF.

This clone was detected only a few times. The CDR3 protein is CASSLGQGPAGQYF. The CDR3 bases are TGTGCCAGCAGCTTAGGGCAGGGCCCAGCAGGGCAGTACTTC. V gene TRBV7-9 combines with J gene TRBJ2-7; possible D gene TRBD1, 5 bases. V was clipped by 1 base and J by 9 bases, with 16 bases between them. The germline CDR1 and CDR2 sequences are SEHNR and FQNEAQ (reference sequence). The CDR3 sequence is 14 residues long.

This chain links TRBV18 with TRBJ1-2; maybe TRBD1 (5 bases). Between the trimmed V and J ends, which lost 3 bases and 2 bases, there was a span of 16 bases. The CDR3 is 16 amino acids. CDR1 is KGHSH and CDR2 is LQKENI in the germline V gene. CDR3 in amino acids: CASSPPGERTNYGYTF. CDR3 nucleotide sequence: TGTGCCAGCTCACCTCCCGGAGAACGGACAAACTATGGCTACACCTTC.